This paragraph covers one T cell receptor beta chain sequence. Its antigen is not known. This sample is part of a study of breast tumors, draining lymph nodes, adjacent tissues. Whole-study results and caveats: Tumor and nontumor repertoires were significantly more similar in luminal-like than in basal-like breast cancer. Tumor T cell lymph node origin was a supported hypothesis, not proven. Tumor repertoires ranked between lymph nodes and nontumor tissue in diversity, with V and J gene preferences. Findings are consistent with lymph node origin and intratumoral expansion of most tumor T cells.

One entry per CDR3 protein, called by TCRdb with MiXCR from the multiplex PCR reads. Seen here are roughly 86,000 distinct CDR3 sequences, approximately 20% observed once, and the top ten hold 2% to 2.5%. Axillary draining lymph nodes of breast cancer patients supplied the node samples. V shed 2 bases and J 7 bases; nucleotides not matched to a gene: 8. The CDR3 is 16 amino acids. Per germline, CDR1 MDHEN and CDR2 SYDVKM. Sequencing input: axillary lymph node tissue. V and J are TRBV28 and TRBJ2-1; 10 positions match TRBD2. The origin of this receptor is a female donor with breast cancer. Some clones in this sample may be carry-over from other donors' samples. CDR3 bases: TGTGCCAGCAGTTTAGTTGCTAGCGGGAGAAAGAATGAGCAGTTCTTC. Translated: CASSLVASGRKNEQFF.